Each of the 3 T cell receptor beta chains below was sequenced from the same sample in a study of CD8+CD57+ T cells in acquired aplastic anemia (dated by TCRdb to 2016 to 2019). Sequenced on an Illumina HiSeq 2000. Profiling of TCR beta VDJ combinations and CDR3 sequences used genomic DNA as the template. Using fastp at Q25 and MiXCR, TCRdb reprocessed the public reads and kept productive beta chains. Rows merge per CDR3 protein into single entries with the most common DNA and genes. The sample table lists 200,000 to 250,000 distinct CDR3 sequences, roughly 35% of them with a count of one. The top ten hold 1.1% of the sample. The sample consisted of sorted CD4+, CD8+, or CD8+CD57+ T cells (not recorded which) from PBMCs. The origin of the receptors is a human donor in good health, serving as a control.

In its sample, this clonotype was seen many times. CDR3 bases: TGTGCCAGCAGCCTGGAGGGGGGCGGTACGCAGTATTTT. The encoded protein is CASSLEGGGTQYF. This chain connects TRBV9 to TRBJ2-3; D is perhaps TRBD1 or TRBD2 (6 bases each). Trimming pared 4 bases from V and 8 bases from J, leaving 14 bases between. The CDR3 covers 13 residues. Per the germline V gene, CDR1 is SGDLS and CDR2 is YYNGEE. Full variable domain (outside the CDR3, taken from reference TRBV9 and TRBJ2-3): DSGVTQTPKHLITATGQRVTLRCSPRSGDLSVYWYQQSLDQGLQFLIQYYNGEERAKGNILERFSAQQFPDLHSELNLSSLELGDSALYFCASSLEGGGTQYFGPGTRLTVL.

The sample holds many counts of this clonotype. The chain recombines TRBV5-4 with TRBJ2-3; D not certain. This CDR3 is built from 13 residues. Germline V lookup: CDR1 SGHNT, CDR2 YYREEE (reference sequence). The germline V and J ends were trimmed by 0 bases and 2 bases, with 4 bases remaining between them. This CDR3 is CASSLEDTDTQYF. CDR3 nucleotides: TGTGCCAGCAGCTTGGAGGACACAGATACGCAGTATTTT.

V usage is TRBV7-3 and J usage is TRBJ2-1; 9 nucleotides agree with TRBD1. The CDR3 covers 14 residues. The germline V gene encodes CDR1 SGHTA and CDR2 FQGTGA. V was pared by 2 bases and J by 5 bases, with 1 base of the junction left unmatched. The CDR3 region has the DNA TGTGCCAGCAGCTTAGGACAGGGGAACAATGAGCAGTTCTTC. Translated, it gives CASSLGQGNNEQFF.